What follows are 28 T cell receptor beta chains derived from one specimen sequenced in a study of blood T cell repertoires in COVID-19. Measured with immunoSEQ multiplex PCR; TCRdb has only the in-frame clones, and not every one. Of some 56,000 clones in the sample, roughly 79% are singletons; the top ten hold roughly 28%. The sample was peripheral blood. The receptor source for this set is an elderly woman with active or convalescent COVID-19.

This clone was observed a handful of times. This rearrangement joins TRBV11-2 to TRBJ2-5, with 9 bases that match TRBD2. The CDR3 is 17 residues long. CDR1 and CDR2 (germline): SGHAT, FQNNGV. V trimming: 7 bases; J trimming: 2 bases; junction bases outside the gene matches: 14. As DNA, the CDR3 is TGTGCCAGCATTTCCGGGACTAGCACCTTTTTACAAGAGACCCAGTACTTC. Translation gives CASISGTSTFLQETQYF.

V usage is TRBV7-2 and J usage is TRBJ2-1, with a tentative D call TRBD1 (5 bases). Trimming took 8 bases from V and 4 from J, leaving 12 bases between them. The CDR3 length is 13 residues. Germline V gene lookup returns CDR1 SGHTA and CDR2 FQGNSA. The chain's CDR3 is CASGPRGYNEQFF. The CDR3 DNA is TGTGCCAGCGGACCTAGGGGATACAATGAGCAGTTCTTC.

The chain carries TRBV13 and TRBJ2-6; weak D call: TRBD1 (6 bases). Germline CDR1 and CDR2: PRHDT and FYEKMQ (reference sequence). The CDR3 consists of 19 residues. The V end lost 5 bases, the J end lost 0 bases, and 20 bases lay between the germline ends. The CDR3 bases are TGTGCCAGCAGCGTACAGGGCCTGGCTGTATCCTCTGGGGCCAACGTCCTGACTTTC. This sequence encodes CASSVQGLAVSSGANVLTF.

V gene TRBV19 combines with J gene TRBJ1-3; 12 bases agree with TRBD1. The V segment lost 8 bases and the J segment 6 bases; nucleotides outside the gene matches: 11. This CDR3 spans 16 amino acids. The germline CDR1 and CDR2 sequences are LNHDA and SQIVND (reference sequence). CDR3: CASSSAPGQGANTIYF. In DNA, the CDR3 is TGTGCCAGTTCGAGCGCTCCGGGACAGGGGGCAAACACCATATATTTT.

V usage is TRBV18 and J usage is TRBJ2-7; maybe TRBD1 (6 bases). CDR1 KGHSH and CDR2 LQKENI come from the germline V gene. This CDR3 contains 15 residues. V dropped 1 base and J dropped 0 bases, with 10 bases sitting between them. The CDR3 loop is CASSPQAGVSYEQYF. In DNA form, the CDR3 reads TGTGCCAGCTCACCACAGGCAGGGGTCTCCTACGAGCAGTACTTC.

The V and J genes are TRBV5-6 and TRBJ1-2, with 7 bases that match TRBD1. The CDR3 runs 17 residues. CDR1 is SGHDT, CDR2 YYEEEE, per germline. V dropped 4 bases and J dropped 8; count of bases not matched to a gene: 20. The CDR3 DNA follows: TGTGCCAGCAGCATACTCAACTTCGACAGGGAATTGGAGGGCTACACCTTC. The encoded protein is CASSILNFDRELEGYTF.

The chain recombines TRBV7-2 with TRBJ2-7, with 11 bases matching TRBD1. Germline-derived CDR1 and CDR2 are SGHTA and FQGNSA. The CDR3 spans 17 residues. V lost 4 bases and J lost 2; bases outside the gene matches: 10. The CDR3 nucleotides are TGTGCCAGCAGCTCCGGGACCGGACAGGGGGCTACCTACGAGCAGTACTTC. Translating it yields CASSSGTGQGATYEQYF. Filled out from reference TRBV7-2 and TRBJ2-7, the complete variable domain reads GAGVSQSPSNKVTEKGKDVELRCDPISGHTALYWYRQSLGQGLEFLIYFQGNSAPDKSGLPSDRFSAERTGGSVSTLTIQRTQQEDSAVYLCASSSGTGQGATYEQYFGPGTRLTVT.

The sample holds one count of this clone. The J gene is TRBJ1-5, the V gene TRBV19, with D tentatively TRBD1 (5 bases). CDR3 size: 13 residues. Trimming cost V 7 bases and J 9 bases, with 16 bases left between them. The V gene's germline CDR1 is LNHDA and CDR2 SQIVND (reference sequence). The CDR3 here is CASNSGLSGPQHF. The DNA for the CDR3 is TGTGCCAGTAACTCAGGGTTGTCGGGGCCCCAGCATTTT. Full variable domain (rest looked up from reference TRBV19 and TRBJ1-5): DGGITQSPKYLFRKEGQNVTLSCEQNLNHDAMYWYRQDPGQGLRLIYYSQIVNDFQKGDIAEGYSVSREKKESFPLTVTSAQKNPTAFYLCASNSGLSGPQHFGDGTRLSIL.

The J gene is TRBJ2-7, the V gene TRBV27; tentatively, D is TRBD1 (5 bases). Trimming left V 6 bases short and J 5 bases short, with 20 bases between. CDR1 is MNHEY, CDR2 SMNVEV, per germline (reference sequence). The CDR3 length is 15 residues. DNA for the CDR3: TGTGCCAGCAGCCTCATCCCATTTTCAGGGAACGAGCAGTACTTC. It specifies CASSLIPFSGNEQYF.

CDR3 DNA sequence: TGTGCCAGCAGCTTACCGGGGGGAGGTACTGAAGCTTTCTTT. Encoded protein: CASSLPGGGTEAFF. V and J are TRBV7-8 and TRBJ1-1; weak D call: TRBD1 (5 bases). The CDR3 length is 14 residues. The germline gives CDR1 SGHVS, CDR2 FQNEAQ. Trimming pared 2 bases from V and 5 bases from J, leaving 12 bases between. Variable domain in full (rest from reference TRBV7-8 and TRBJ1-1): GAGVSQSPRYKVAKRGQDVALRCDPISGHVSLFWYQQALGQGPEFLTYFQNEAQLDKSGLPSDRFFAERPEGSVSTLKIQRTQQEDSAVYLCASSLPGGGTEAFFGQGTRLTVV.

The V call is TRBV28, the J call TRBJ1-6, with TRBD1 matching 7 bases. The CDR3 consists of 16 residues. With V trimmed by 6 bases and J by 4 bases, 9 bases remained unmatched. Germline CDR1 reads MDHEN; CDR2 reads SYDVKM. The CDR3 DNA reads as TGTGCCAGCAGCCCCGACAGGGATACTTATAATTCACCCCTCCACTTT. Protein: CASSPDRDTYNSPLHF.

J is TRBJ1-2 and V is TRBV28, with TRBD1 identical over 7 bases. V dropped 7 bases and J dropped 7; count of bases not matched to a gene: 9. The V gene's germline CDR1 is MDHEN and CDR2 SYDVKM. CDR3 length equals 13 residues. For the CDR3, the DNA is TGTGCCAGCACCCTCACCGGGACAGTTGGCTACACCTTC. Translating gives CASTLTGTVGYTF.

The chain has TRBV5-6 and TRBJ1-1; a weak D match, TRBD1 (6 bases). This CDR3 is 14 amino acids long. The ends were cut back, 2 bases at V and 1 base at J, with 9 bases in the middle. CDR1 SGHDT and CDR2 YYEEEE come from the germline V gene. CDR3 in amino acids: CASSFLDRNTEAFF. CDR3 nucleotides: TGTGCCAGCAGCTTCTTGGACAGGAACACTGAAGCTTTCTTT.

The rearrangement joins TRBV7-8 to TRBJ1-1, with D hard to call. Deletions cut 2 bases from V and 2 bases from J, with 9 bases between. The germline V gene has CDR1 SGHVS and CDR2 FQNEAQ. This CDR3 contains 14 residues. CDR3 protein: CASSLSGLNTEAFF. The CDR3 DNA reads TGTGCCAGCAGCTTATCGGGATTAAACACTGAAGCTTTCTTT. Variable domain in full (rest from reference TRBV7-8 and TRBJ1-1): GAGVSQSPRYKVAKRGQDVALRCDPISGHVSLFWYQQALGQGPEFLTYFQNEAQLDKSGLPSDRFFAERPEGSVSTLKIQRTQQEDSAVYLCASSLSGLNTEAFFGQGTRLTVV.

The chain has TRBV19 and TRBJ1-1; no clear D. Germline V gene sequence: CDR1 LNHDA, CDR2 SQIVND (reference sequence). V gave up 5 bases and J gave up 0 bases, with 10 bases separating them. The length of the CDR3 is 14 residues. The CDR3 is CASSLGRVNTEAFF. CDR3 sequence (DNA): TGTGCCAGTAGTTTAGGGAGGGTGAACACTGAAGCTTTCTTT.

The CDR3 nucleotides read TGTGCCAGCGGTCCGGGACTAGCCTCAGATACGCAGTATTTT. Translated, it gives CASGPGLASDTQYF. The chain recombines TRBV6-5 with TRBJ2-3; 9 bases agree with TRBD2. CDR1 is MNHEY and CDR2 is SVGAGI in the germline V gene. V dropped 8 bases and J dropped 4; count of bases not matched to a gene: 7. The CDR3 runs to 14 residues.

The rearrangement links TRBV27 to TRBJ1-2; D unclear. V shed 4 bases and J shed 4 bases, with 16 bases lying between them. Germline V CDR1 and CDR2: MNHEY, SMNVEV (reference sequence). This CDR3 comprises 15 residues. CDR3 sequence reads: CASSSPGVSSYGYTF. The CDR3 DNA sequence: TGTGCCAGCAGTTCCCCGGGTGTATCTTCCTATGGCTACACCTTC.

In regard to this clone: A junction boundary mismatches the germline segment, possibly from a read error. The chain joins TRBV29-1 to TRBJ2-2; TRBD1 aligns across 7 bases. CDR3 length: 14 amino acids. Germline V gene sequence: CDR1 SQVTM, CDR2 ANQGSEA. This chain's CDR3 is CRGGDRAEHRGAVF. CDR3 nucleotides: TGCAGAGGGGGTGACAGGGCTGAACACCGGGGAGCTGTTTTT.

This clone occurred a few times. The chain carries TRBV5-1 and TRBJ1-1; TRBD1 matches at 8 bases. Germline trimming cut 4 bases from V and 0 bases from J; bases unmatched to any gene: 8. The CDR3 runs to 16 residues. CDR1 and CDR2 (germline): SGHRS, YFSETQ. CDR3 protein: CASSPGQGLMNTEAFF. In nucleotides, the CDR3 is TGCGCCAGCAGCCCCGGACAGGGTCTCATGAACACTGAAGCTTTCTTT.

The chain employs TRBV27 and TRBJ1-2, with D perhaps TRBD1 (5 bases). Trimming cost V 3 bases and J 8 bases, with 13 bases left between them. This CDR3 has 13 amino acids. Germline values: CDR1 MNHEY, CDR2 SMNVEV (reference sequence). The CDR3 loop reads CASSLKGVGGYTF. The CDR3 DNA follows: TGTGCCAGCAGTTTGAAAGGGGTGGGAGGCTACACCTTC.

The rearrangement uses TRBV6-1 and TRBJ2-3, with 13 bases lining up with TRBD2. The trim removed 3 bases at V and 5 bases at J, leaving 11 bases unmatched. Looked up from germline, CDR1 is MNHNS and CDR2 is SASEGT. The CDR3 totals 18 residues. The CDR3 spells CASSDTSGGAGGIDTQYF. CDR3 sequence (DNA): TGTGCCAGCAGTGACACTAGCGGGGGGGCCGGGGGAATAGATACGCAGTATTTT.

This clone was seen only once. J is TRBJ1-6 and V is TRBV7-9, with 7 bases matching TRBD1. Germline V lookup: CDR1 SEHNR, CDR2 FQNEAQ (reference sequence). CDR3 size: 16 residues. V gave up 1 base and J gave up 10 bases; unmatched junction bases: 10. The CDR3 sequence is CASSLDRGQSESPLHF. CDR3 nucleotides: TGTGCCAGCAGCTTAGATAGGGGGCAAAGCGAGTCACCCCTCCACTTT.

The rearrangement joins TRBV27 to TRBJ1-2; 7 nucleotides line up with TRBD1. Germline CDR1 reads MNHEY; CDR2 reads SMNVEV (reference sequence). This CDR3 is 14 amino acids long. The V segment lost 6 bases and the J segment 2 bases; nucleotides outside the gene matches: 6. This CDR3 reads CASREAGGNYGYTF. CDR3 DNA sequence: TGTGCCAGCAGAGAAGCAGGGGGAAACTATGGCTACACCTTC.

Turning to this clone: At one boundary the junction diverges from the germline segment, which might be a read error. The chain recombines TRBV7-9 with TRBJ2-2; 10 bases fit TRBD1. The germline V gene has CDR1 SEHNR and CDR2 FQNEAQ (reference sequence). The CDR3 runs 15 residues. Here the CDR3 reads CARSRQGANTGELFF. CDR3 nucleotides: TGTGCCAGATCACGACAGGGGGCGAATACCGGGGAGCTGTTTTTT.

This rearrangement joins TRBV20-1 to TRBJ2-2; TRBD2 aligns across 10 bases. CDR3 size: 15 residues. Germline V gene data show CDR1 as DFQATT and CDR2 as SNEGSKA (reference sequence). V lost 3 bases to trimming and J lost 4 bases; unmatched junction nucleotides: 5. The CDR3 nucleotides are TGCAGTGCTAGTCGGGTAGCGGGGGGCACCGGGGAGCTGTTTTTT. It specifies CSASRVAGGTGELFF.

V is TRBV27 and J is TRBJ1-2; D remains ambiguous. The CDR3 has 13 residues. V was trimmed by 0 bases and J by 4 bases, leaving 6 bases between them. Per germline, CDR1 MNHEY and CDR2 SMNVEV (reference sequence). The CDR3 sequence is CASSLSSSYGYTF. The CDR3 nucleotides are TGTGCCAGCAGTTTATCTAGCAGCTATGGCTACACCTTC.

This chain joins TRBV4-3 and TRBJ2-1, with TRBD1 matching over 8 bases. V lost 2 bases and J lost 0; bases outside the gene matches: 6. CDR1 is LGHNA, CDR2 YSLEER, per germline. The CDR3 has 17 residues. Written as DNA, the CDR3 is TGCGCCAGCAGCCAACGGACAGGGCCCCCCTCCTACAATGAGCAGTTCTTC. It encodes CASSQRTGPPSYNEQFF.

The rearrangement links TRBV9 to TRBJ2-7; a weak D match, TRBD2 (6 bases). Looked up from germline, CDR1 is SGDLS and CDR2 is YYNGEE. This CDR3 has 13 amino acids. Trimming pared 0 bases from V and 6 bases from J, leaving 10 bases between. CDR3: CASSVGVGGEQYF. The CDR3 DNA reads TGTGCCAGCAGCGTAGGGGTGGGGGGCGAGCAGTACTTC.